Presented here are 9 T cell receptor beta chains from one specimen sequenced in a study of cytomegalovirus exposure and HLA in healthy donors. The primer mix had 60 Vbeta and 13 Jbeta primers. Sequenced by immunoSEQ multiplex PCR; TCRdb stores in-frame clones only, minus some. The table has around 100,000 clones, about 70% seen once; the top ten hold approximately 2.5%. The specimen was PBMCs. The receptor set was obtained from a man aged 45-65 years in good health and CMV-seropositive.

J is TRBJ1-2 and V is TRBV6-5; 9 nucleotides agree with TRBD1. J lost 8 bases, V lost 2 bases, and 9 bases had no gene match. This CDR3 has 15 amino acids. The germline V gene encodes CDR1 MNHEY and CDR2 SVGAGI. The CDR3 nucleotides read TGTGCCAGCAGTTACAGGGGGACAGGGCAGGACGGCTACACCTTC. As protein: CASSYRGTGQDGYTF.

V is TRBV5-1 and J is TRBJ2-2; 12 nucleotides match TRBD2. The germline gives CDR1 SGHRS, CDR2 YFSETQ. This CDR3 contains 18 residues. The ends lost 0 bases at V and 0 bases at J; junction bases unmatched: 3. CDR3 region: CASSLATSGGPNTGELFF. For the CDR3, the DNA is TGCGCCAGCAGCTTGGCCACTAGCGGGGGGCCGAACACCGGGGAGCTGTTTTTT.

This clone was observed a handful of times. This chain uses TRBV19 with TRBJ1-1, with a weak D call TRBD1 (6 bases). V was clipped by 7 bases and J by 10 bases, with 25 bases between them. Germline lookup yields CDR1 LNHDA and CDR2 SQIVND (reference sequence). This CDR3 comprises 15 residues. The CDR3 region is CASNPPGQGLSGAFF. The DNA for the CDR3 is TGTGCCAGTAACCCACCGGGACAAGGTTTGTCAGGAGCTTTCTTT.

This rearrangement joins TRBV19 to TRBJ1-3; D is undetermined. The CDR3 sequence is 14 residues long. CDR1 is LNHDA, CDR2 SQIVND, per germline (reference sequence). V dropped 11 bases and J dropped 0 bases, with 14 bases sitting between them. CDR3 in amino acids: CASRQLNSGNTIYF. CDR3 DNA sequence: TGTGCCTCCAGGCAATTAAACTCTGGAAACACCATATATTTT.

This chain links TRBV5-4 with TRBJ2-7; D may be TRBD2 (6 bases). The germline CDR1 and CDR2 sequences are SGHNT and YYREEE (reference sequence). CDR3 length equals 13 residues. Trimming stripped 2 bases from V and 0 bases from J, with 6 bases between. CDR3 sequence reads: CASSFGSSYEQYF. The CDR3 nucleotides are TGTGCCAGCAGCTTCGGGAGCTCCTACGAGCAGTACTTC.

The chain links TRBV5-1 to TRBJ2-7; D is unclear. The V gene lost 0 bases and the J gene lost 12 bases, with 19 bases spanning the gap. Germline values: CDR1 SGHRS, CDR2 YFSETQ. CDR3 length: 14 amino acids. In DNA, the CDR3 is TGCGCCAGCAGCTTGGCCCCCGACAAGGCCCTGGGGTACTTC. It yields the protein CASSLAPDKALGYF.

In this sample, this clone turned up once. V is TRBV19 and J is TRBJ2-5; 10 bases fit TRBD1. The junction had 8 bases not matched to a gene; V was cut back by 5 bases and J by 5 bases. CDR1 is LNHDA and CDR2 is SQIVND in the germline V gene (reference sequence). The CDR3 is 15 amino acids. CDR3 loop: CASSAATGGPETQYF. CDR3 DNA sequence: TGTGCCAGTAGTGCCGCGACAGGGGGCCCGGAGACCCAGTACTTC.

The rearrangement joins TRBV10-3 to TRBJ1-1, with D perhaps matching TRBD1 (5 bases). The CDR3 sequence is 17 residues long. Germline V gene lookup returns CDR1 ENHRY and CDR2 SYGVKD. Trimming pared 2 bases from V and 1 base from J, leaving 17 bases between. The CDR3 sequence is CAISEPGSGGRNTEAFF. The CDR3 coding sequence is TGTGCCATCAGTGAGCCCGGCTCCGGGGGTAGGAACACTGAAGCTTTCTTT.

The chain recombines TRBV4-1 with TRBJ2-7; 10 bases align to TRBD1. There are 15 residues in the CDR3. Germline V gene data show CDR1 as MGHRA and CDR2 as YSYEKL. Germline trimming cut 4 bases from V and 2 bases from J; bases unmatched to any gene: 5. The CDR3 loop reads CASSPAGTGAYEQYF. DNA for the CDR3: TGCGCCAGCAGCCCTGCAGGGACAGGGGCCTACGAGCAGTACTTC.